The clone carrying this TCR beta chain was observed at least ten times. TRAV- and TRBV-specific primers were used for first-strand cDNA, which covered alpha and beta chains. A roughly 22-cycle PCR with a constant-region primer and V-primer adapter amplified TCRs. TCRdb redid the calling of the reads with MiXCR, one entry per CDR3 protein. The sample holds tens of thousands of distinct CDR3 sequences, around 30% seen once. Indicated time point: before trial treatment. It was nivolumab, ipilimumab, aspirin, low-dose cyclophosphamide and low-dose radiotherapy that donors received. Eligibility was restricted to patients presenting with advanced solid tumors that lacked tumor-infiltrating lymphocytes. This specimen comes from a study of low-dose radiotherapy and immunotherapy resistance in tumors. As for the study in general: Every two weeks patients got nivolumab 240 mg flat dose, plus ipilimumab 1 mg/kg every six weeks, intravenously.

This CDR3 spans 15 amino acids. V shed 0 bases and J shed 3 bases, with 11 bases lying between them. Germline V gene lookup returns CDR1 MGHRA and CDR2 YSYEKL. The clonotype originates from a female donor with ovarian cancer. The chain carries TRBV4-1 and TRBJ1-2; no firm D call. Material: PBMCs, obtained before treatment. The chain's CDR3 is CASSQDSAGHYGYTF. In DNA form, the CDR3 reads TGCGCCAGCAGCCAAGATTCGGCAGGCCACTATGGCTACACCTTC.